A selection of T cell receptor beta chains follows, all from one sample in a study of T cell responses to AZD1222 COVID-19 vaccine. Generated by immunoSEQ multiplex PCR, the TCRdb table keeps only in-frame clones and is missing some. The table includes over 100,000 clones, roughly 87% detected once. Sequencing used peripheral blood, obtained on day 0 of AZD1222 vaccination. The receptors shown here come from an adult in good health. Each CDR3 is given without its conserved first and last residue. Fields, in order: V gene, J gene, CDR3 protein.

>TRBV4-2|TRBJ1-3
ASSQDRASGNTIY
>TRBV28|TRBJ1-1
ASSLSWRNTEAF
>TRBV6-5|TRBJ2-4
ASSQHWGDKNIQY
>TRBV21-1|TRBJ1-1
ASSRKGQGPTEAF
>TRBV7-9|TRBJ1-2
ASSLDGQGARGYT
>TRBV5-6|TRBJ1-2
ASSLLDRVLGYT
>TRBV24-1|TRBJ2-2
ATSEPGTMNTGELF
>TRBV2|TRBJ2-7
ASSLGTLSYEQY
>TRBV11-2|TRBJ1-5
ASARSPRQPQH
>TRBV6-2/TRBV6-3|TRBJ2-6
ASSYRGPGANVLT
>TRBV28|TRBJ1-1
ASSSPGHTEAF
>TRBV9|TRBJ2-5
ASSVGASGGPEETQY
>TRBV6-2/TRBV6-3|TRBJ2-1
ASSRLAYNEQF
>TRBV2|TRBJ2-7
ASSRAGGKDEQY
>TRBV7-3|TRBJ1-3
ASSLTGNGNTIY
>TRBV5-1|TRBJ1-3
ASSGGAGNTIY